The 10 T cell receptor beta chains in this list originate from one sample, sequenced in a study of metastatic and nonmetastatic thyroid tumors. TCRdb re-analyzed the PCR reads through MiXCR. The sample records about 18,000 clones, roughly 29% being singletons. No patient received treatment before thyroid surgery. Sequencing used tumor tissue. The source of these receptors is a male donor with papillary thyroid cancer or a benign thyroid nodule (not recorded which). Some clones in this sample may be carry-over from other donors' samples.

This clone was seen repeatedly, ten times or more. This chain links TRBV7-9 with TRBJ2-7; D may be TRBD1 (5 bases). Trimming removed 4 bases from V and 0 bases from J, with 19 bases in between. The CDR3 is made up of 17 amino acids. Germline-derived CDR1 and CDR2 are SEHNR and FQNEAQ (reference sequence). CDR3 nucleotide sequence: TGTGCCAGCAGCTCCCGATCGGACACCACATACTCCTACGAGCAGTACTTC. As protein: CASSSRSDTTYSYEQYF.

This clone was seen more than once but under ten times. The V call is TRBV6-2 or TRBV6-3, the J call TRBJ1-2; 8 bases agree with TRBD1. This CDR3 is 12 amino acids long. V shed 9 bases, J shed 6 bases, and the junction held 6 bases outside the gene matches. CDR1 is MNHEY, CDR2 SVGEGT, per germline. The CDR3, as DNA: TGTGCCAGTACGACAGGGGAGGATGGCTACACCTTC. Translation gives CASTTGEDGYTF.

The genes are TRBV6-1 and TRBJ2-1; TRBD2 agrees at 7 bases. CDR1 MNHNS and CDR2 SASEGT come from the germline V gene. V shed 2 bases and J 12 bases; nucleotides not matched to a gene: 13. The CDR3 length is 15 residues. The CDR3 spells CASSEWASGHFVQFF. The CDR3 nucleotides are TGTGCCAGCAGTGAATGGGCTAGCGGACACTTTGTGCAGTTCTTC.

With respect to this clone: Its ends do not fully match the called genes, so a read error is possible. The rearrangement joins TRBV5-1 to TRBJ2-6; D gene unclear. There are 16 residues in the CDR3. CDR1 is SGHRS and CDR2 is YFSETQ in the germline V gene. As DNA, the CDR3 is TGCGCCTGCAGCTTGGCTTGTACCCCTGGGGCCAACGTCCTGACTTTC. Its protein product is CACSLACTPGANVLTF.

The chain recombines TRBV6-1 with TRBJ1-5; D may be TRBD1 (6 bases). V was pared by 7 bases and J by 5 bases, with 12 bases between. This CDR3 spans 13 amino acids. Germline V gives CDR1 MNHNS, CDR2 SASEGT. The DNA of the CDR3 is TGTGCCAGCAAAAACAGGGTGGATCAGCCCCAGCATTTT. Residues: CASKNRVDQPQHF.

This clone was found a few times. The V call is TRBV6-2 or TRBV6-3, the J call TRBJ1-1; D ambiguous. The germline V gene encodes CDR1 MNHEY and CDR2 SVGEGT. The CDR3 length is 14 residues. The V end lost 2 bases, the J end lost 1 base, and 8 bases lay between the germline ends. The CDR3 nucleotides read TGTGCCAGCAGTTACACCGGCGAGAACACTGAAGCTTTCTTT. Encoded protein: CASSYTGENTEAFF.

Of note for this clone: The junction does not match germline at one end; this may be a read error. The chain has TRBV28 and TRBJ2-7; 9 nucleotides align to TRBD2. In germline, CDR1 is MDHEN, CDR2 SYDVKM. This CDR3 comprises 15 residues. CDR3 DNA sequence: TGTGCCAGCAGTTTATTCTCTCGCAGCGGGAGGCCCACGGACTTC. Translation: CASSLFSRSGRPTDF.

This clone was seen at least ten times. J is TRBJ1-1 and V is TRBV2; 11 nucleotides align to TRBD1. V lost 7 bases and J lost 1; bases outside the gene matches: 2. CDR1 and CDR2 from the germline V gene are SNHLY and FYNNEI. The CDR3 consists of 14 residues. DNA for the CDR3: TGTGCCAGCATGGGGACAGGGGGGAACACTGAAGCTTTCTTT. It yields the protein CASMGTGGNTEAFF. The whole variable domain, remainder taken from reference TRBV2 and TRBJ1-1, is EPEVTQTPSHQVTQMGQEVILRCVPISNHLYFYWYRQILGQKVEFLVSFYNNEISEKSEIFDDQFSVERPDGSNFTLKIRSTKLEDSAMYFCASMGTGGNTEAFFGQGTRLTVV.

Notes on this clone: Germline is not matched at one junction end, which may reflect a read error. CDR3 loop: CASRASPVNTDAFF. CDR3 DNA sequence: TGTGCCAGCAGGGCATCGCCAGTGAACACTGACGCTTTCTTT. The chain has TRBV6-1 and TRBJ1-1; D not resolved. This CDR3 contains 14 residues. Germline CDR1 and CDR2: MNHNS and SASEGT.

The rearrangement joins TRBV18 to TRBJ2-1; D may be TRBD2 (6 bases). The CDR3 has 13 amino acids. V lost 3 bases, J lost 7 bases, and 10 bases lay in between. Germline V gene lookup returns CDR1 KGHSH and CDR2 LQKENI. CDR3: CASSPGRENEQFF. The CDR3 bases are TGTGCCAGCTCACCGGGACGGGAGAATGAGCAGTTCTTC.